The sequence of this T cell receptor beta chain was determined in a study of blood T cell repertoires in COVID-19. Study-wide context: COVID-19 samples collected from the United States, Italy and Spain covered acute and convalescent phases.

The authors' processing: Amplification of reference gene primers was used by the study to estimate nucleated cell counts. Profiling relied on immunoSEQ multiplex PCR, and the TCRdb table lists in-frame clones only, not all of them. Clone size and V and J calls were adopted from that table, with D and trimming inferred from the DNA. The data contain fewer than 150,000 clones, roughly 86% of them singletons. This clone was recorded only once. This TCR derives from a woman aged 45 to 65 who had recovered from COVID-19. Sequencing was performed on peripheral blood.

The CDR3 DNA reads TGTGCCAGCAGTTTATTAGGCGGGGAGACCCACGGGGAGCAGTACTTC. Translated: CASSLLGGETHGEQYF. V and J are TRBV28 and TRBJ2-7; tentative D call: TRBD2 (6 bases). Trimming stripped 1 base from V and 7 bases from J, with 20 bases between. Per the germline V gene, CDR1 is MDHEN and CDR2 is SYDVKM. The CDR3 is 16 amino acids.